This T cell receptor beta chain comes out of a study of T cells in Graves' hyperthyroidism and ophthalmopathy. Template material for amplifying TCR beta CDR3 regions consisted of RNA transcripts. First-round RT-PCR of the TCR CDR3 relied on the HTBI primer set. TCRdb independently ran MiXCR on the multiplex PCR reads; one entry per CDR3 protein. The sample records approximately 640,000 distinct CDR3 sequences, about 45% being singletons. Patients showing uncontrolled infection, other autoimmune disease, pregnancy or lactation were ineligible. Each diagnosis was grounded in clinical symptoms, serum thyroxine and TRAb, thyroid ultrasound, and orbital computed tomography. Points from the study as a whole: Most clonotypes expanded in the thyroid (above 0.001) were also present in blood. The model anticipated ophthalmopathy a median approximately 6.5 months pre-onset.

A word on this clonotype: Its matching antigen is unknown.

The germline V gene has CDR1 MNHNY and CDR2 SVGAGI (reference sequence). The CDR3 totals 13 residues. V was clipped by 8 bases and J by 7 bases, with 15 bases between them. The sequenced sample was peripheral blood or thyroid tissue (not recorded which). V gene TRBV6-6 combines with J gene TRBJ1-5; possible D gene TRBD1, 5 bases. This clonotype was sampled from an adult man with Graves' disease, either hyperthyroidism or ophthalmopathy (not recorded which). CDR3 sequence: CASGNRLGQPQHF. The CDR3 DNA reads TGTGCCAGCGGTAACAGGTTAGGGCAGCCCCAGCATTTT.